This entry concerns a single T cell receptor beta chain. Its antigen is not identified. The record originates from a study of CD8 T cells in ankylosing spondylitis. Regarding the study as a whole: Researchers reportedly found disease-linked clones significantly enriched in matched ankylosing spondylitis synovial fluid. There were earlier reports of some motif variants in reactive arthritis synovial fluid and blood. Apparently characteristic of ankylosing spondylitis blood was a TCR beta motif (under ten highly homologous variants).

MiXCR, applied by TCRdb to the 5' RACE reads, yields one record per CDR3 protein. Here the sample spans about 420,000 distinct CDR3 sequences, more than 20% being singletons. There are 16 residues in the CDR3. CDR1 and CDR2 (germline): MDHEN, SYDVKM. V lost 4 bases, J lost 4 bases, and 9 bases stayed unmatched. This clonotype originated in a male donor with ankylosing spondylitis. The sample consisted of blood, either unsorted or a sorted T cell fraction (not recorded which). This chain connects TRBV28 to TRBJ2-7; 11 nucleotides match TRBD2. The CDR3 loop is CASSYLGLAALYEQYF. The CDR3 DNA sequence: TGTGCCAGCAGTTACCTGGGACTAGCGGCACTATACGAGCAGTACTTC.